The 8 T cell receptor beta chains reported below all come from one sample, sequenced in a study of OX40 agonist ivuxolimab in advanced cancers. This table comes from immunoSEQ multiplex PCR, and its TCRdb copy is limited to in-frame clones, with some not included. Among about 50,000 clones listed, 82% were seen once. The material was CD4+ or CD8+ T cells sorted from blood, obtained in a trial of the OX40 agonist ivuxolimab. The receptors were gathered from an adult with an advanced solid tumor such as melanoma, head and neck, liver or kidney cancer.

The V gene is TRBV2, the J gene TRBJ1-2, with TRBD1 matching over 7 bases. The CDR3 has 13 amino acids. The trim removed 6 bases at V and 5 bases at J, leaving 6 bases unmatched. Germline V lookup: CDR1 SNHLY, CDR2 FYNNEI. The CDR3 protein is CASSKGQHYGYTF. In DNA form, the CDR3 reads TGTGCCAGCAGCAAGGGACAGCATTATGGCTACACCTTC.

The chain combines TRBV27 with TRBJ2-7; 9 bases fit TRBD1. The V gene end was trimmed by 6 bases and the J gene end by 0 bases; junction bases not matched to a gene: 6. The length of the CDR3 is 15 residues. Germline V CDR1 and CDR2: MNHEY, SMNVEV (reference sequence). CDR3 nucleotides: TGTGCCAGCAGATCTGGACAGGGGCGCTCCTACGAGCAGTACTTC. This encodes CASRSGQGRSYEQYF.

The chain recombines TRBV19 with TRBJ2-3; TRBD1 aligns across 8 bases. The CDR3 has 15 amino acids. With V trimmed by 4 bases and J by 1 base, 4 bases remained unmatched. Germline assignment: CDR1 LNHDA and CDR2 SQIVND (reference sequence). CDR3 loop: CASSSDRGGTDTQYF. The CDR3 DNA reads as TGTGCCAGTAGTAGCGACAGGGGAGGCACAGATACGCAGTATTTT. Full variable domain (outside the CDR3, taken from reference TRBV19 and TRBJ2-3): DGGITQSPKYLFRKEGQNVTLSCEQNLNHDAMYWYRQDPGQGLRLIYYSQIVNDFQKGDIAEGYSVSREKKESFPLTVTSAQKNPTAFYLCASSSDRGGTDTQYFGPGTRLTVL.

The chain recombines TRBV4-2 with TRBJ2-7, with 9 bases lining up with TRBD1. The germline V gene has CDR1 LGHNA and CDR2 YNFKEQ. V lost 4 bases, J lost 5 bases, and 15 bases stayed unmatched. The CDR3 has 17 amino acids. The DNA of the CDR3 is TGTGCCAGCAGCCGGGGGGCCGGGACAGGGTCGTTCCACGAGCAGTACTTC. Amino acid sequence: CASSRGAGTGSFHEQYF.

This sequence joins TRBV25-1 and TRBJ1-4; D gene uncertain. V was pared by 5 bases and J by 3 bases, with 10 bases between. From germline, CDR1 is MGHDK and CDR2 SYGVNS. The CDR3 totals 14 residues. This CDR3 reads CASSQRVANEKLFF. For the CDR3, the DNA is TGTGCCAGCAGTCAGAGGGTGGCTAATGAAAAACTGTTTTTT.

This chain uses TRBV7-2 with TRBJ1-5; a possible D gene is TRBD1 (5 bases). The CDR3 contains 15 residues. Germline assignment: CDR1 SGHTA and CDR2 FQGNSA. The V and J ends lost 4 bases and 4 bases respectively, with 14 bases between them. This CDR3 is CASSYSGTPNQPQHF. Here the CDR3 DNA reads TGTGCCAGCAGCTATTCCGGGACCCCAAATCAGCCCCAGCATTTT.

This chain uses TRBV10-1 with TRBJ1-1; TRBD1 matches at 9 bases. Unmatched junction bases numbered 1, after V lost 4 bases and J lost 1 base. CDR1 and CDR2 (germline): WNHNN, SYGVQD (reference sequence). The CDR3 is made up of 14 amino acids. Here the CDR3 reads CASSGGQGNTEAFF. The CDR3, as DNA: TGCGCCAGCAGTGGGGGACAGGGGAACACTGAAGCTTTCTTT.

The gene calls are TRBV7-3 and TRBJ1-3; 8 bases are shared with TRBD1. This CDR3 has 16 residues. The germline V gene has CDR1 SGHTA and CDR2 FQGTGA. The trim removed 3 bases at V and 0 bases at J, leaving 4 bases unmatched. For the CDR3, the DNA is TGTGCCAGCAGCTTGCTGGACAGGGCCTCTGGAAACACCATATATTTT. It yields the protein CASSLLDRASGNTIYF. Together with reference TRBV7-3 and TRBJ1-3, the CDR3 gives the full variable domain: GAGVSQTPSNKVTEKGKYVELRCDPISGHTALYWYRQSLGQGPEFLIYFQGTGAADDSGLPNDRFFAVRPEGSVSTLKIQRTERGDSAVYLCASSLLDRASGNTIYFGEGSWLTVV.